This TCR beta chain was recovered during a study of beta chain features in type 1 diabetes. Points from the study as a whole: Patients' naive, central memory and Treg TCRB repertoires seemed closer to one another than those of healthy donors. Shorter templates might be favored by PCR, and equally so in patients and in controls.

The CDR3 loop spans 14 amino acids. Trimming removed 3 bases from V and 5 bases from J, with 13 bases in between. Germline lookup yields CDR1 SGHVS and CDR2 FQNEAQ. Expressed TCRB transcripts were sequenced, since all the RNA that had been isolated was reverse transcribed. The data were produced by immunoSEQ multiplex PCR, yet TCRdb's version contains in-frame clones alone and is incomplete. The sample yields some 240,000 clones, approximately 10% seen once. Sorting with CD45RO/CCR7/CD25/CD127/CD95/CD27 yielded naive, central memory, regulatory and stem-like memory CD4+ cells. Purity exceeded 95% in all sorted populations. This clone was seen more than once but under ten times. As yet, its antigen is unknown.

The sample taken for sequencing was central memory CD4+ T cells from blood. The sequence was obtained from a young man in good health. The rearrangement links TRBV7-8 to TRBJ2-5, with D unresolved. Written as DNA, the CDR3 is TGTGCCAGCAGCTTTCCCGTTGAAGGGGAGACCCAGTACTTC. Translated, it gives CASSFPVEGETQYF.